This T cell receptor beta chain was found in a study of CD8 T cells in Susac syndrome. When the RNA was reverse transcribed, random hexamers were used with an input of 0.5 to 1 ug. From the immunoSEQ multiplex PCR reads, TCRdb called clonotypes with MiXCR, one entry per CDR3 protein. The table has 80,000 or so distinct CDR3 sequences, approximately 94% seen once; the top ten hold about 0.54%. Study results and caveats: The CD4+ T cell repertoires that were profiled in Susac syndrome showed no clonal expansion.

As to this clonotype: Its cognate antigen is unknown.

V was trimmed by 4 bases and J by 2 bases, leaving 15 bases between them. Looked up from germline, CDR1 is MDHEN and CDR2 is SYDVKM. CDR3 size: 15 residues. The TCR comes from a human donor with Susac syndrome. This chain connects TRBV28 to TRBJ2-7, with D perhaps TRBD1 or TRBD2 (5 bases each). The sample was CD4+ T cells from PBMCs. The CDR3 DNA reads as TGTGCCAGCAGTTCCTCCGGGACGGGGACCTACGAGCAGTACTTC. Translated: CASSSSGTGTYEQYF.